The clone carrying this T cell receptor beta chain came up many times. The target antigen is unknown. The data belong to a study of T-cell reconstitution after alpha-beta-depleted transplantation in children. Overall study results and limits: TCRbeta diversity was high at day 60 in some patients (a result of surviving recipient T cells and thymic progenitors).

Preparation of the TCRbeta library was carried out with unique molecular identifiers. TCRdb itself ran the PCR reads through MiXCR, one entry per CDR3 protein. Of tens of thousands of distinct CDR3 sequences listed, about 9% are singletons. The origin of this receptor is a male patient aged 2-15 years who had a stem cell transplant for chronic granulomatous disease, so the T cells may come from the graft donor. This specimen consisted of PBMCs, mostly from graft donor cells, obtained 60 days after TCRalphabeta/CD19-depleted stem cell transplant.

As DNA, the CDR3 is TGTGCCAGCAGCTTCGGACTAGTTCCCTCGAACACCGGGGAGCTGTTTTTT. Protein: CASSFGLVPSNTGELFF. V and J are TRBV7-9 and TRBJ2-2; TRBD2 matches at 7 bases. The trim removed 3 bases at V and 0 bases at J, leaving 7 bases unmatched. This CDR3 region has 17 residues. Looked up from germline, CDR1 is SEHNR and CDR2 is FQNEAQ (reference sequence).